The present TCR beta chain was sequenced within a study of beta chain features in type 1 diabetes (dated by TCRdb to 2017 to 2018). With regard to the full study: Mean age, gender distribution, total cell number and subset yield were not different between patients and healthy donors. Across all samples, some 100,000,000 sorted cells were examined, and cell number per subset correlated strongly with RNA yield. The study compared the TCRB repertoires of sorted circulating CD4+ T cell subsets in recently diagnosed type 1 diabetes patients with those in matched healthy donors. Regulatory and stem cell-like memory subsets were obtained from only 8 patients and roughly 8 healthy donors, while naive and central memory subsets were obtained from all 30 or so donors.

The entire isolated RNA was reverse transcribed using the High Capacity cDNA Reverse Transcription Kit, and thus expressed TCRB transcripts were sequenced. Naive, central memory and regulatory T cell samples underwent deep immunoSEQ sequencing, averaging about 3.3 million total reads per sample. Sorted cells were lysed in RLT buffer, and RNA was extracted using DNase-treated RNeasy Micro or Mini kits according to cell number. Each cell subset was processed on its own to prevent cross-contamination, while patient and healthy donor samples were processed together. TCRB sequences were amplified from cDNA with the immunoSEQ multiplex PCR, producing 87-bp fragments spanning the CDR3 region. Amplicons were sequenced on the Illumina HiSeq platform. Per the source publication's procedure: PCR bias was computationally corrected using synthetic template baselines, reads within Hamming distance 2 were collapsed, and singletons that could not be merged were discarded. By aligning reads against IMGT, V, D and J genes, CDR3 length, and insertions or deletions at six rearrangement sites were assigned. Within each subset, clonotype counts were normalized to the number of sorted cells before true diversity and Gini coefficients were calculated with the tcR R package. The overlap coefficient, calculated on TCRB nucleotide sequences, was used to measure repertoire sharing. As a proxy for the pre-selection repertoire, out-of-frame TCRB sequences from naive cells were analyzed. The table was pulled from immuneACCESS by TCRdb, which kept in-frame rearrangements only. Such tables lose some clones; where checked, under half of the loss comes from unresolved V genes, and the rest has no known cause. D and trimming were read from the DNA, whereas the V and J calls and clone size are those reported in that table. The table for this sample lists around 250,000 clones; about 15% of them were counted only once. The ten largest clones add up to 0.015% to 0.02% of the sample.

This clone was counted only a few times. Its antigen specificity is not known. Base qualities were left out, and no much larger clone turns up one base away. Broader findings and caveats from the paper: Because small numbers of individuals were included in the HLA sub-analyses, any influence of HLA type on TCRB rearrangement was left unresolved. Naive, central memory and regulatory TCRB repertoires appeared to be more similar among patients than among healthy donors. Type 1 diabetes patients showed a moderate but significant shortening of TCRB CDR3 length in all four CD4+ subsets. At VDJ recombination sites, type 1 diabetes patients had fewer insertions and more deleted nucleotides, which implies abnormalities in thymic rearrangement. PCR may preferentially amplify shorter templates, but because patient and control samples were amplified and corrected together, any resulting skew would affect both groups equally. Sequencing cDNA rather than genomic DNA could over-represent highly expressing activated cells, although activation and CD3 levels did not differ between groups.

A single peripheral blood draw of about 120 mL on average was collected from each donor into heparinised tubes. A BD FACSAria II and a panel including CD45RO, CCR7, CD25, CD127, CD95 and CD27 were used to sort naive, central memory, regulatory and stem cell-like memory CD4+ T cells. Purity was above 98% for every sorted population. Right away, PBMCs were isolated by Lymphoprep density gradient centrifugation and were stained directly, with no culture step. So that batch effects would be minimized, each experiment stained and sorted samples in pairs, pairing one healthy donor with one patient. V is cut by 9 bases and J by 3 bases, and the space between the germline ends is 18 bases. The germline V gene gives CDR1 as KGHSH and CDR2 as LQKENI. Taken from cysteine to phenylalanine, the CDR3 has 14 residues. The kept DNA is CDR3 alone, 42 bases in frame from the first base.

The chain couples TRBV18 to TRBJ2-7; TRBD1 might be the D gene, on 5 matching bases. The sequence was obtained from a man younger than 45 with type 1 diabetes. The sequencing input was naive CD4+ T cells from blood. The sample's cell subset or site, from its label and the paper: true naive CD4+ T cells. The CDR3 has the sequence CASSVLQGNYEQYF. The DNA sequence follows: TGTGCCAGTTCTGTGCTGCAGGGTAACTACGAGCAGTACTTC.